The T cell receptor beta chain described here comes from a study of blood T cell repertoires in COVID-19. In the study overall: In each case, the material was cDNA or gDNA derived from T cells, B-cell-depleted T cells, or PBMCs.

Trimming cost V 0 bases and J 3 bases, with 14 bases left between them. Per germline, CDR1 SGDLS and CDR2 YYNGEE. The CDR3 has 16 residues. Measured with immunoSEQ multiplex PCR; TCRdb has only the in-frame clones, and not every one. This repertoire shows under 200,000 clones, roughly 73% found once; its top ten account for roughly 2.8%. This clonotype was sampled from a man between 65 and 80 years old with acute or convalescent COVID-19. The material sequenced was peripheral blood. V gene TRBV9 combines with J gene TRBJ2-3; tentative D call: TRBD1 (6 bases). CDR3 amino acids: CASSVGRGGRTDTQYF. The CDR3 nucleotides are TGTGCCAGCAGCGTAGGTCGAGGGGGAAGGACAGATACGCAGTATTTT. The whole variable domain, filled in from reference TRBV9 and TRBJ2-3, reads DSGVTQTPKHLITATGQRVTLRCSPRSGDLSVYWYQQSLDQGLQFLIQYYNGEERAKGNILERFSAQQFPDLHSELNLSSLELGDSALYFCASSVGRGGRTDTQYFGPGTRLTVL.